This TCR beta chain was captured by sequencing in a study of breast tumors, draining lymph nodes, adjacent tissues. Whole-study findings and limits: Compared with lymph nodes, tumors were less diverse; compared with nontumor tissue, more. The lymph node origin of tumor T cells was framed as consistent with a hypothesis, not demonstrated. Most tumor T cells seemingly derive from lymph node, then expand in tumor.

The lymph nodes were axillary draining lymph nodes from breast cancer patients. This clonotype appeared a few times. What it binds is unknown. TCRdb analysed the multiplex PCR reads with MiXCR anew, one entry per CDR3 protein. The table shows about 170,000 distinct CDR3 sequences, with 25% to 40% occurring only once. Trimming cost V 2 bases and J 7 bases; bases outside gene matches: 5. The germline V gene encodes CDR1 MNHNY and CDR2 SVGAGI (reference sequence). The CDR3 covers 15 residues. The sample was axillary lymph node tissue. The clonotype comes from a female donor with breast cancer. Some clones in this sample may be carry-over from other donors' samples. The chain links TRBV6-6 to TRBJ1-1; 12 nucleotides align to TRBD1. The CDR3 here is CASSYGTGGGGEAFF. DNA of the CDR3: TGTGCCAGCAGTTACGGGACAGGGGGCGGAGGTGAAGCTTTCTTT.